Listed below are T cell receptor beta chains from one sample, sequenced in a study of a mutant IDH1 vaccine in newly diagnosed glioma. Their cognate antigens are unknown. Sequenced by immunoSEQ multiplex PCR; TCRdb stores in-frame clones only, minus some. The data hold around 51,000 clones, with about 77% observed a single time. Sequenced here: PBMCs, sampled from a glioma patient whose treatment included an IDH1 peptide vaccine. These receptors were collected from a woman in her forties with glioma. Both conserved end residues are part of each CDR3.

J,V,CDR3
TRBJ2-1,TRBV5-4,CASSFSGGQYNEQFF
TRBJ1-6,TRBV6-5,CASSYRAIRNSPLHF
TRBJ1-1,TRBV11-3,CASSLGAGGNTEAFF
TRBJ1-2,TRBV29-1,CSAQGVYGYTF
TRBJ1-6,TRBV7-2,CASSLTGGWGSPLHF
TRBJ2-3,TRBV9,CASSASDTQYF
TRBJ2-3,TRBV4-3,CASSQDWRGALDTQYF
TRBJ1-5,TRBV7-8,CASSSPYSNQPQHF
TRBJ2-1,TRBV9,CASSLSGRTYNEQFF
TRBJ1-2,TRBV6-1,CASRGTYYGYTF
TRBJ2-6,TRBV19,CASSIGTSGANVLTF
TRBJ2-1,TRBV5-1,CASSTTPPGTPPYNEQFF
TRBJ1-1,TRBV4-2,CASSQVQHTEAFF
TRBJ1-3,TRBV5-6,CASSRLVASAGNTIYF
TRBJ2-1,TRBV5-1,CASSSPFERGRFF
TRBJ1-1,TRBV5-1,CASSWRSGTVNTEAFF
TRBJ1-6,TRBV4-3,CASSLNRDRSNSPLHF
TRBJ1-3,TRBV12-5,CASGLTRNTIYF
TRBJ2-5,TRBV13,CASSWGGQETQYF
TRBJ1-2,TRBV2,CASSGERTGSNGYTF
TRBJ1-6,TRBV6-5,CASSTGTGVNSPLHF
TRBJ2-5,TRBV19,CASSIRPSGAYQETQYF
TRBJ2-5,TRBV7-2,CASSLATGAGETQYF
TRBJ1-4,TRBV5-1,CASSPGFYNEKLFF
TRBJ2-5,TRBV11-2,CASSLVGGGTETQYF
TRBJ2-1,TRBV10-2,CASSFLTSAPRHEQFF
TRBJ1-2,TRBV6-6,CASSYFQGGDGYTF
TRBJ1-1,TRBV27,CASSLDVGAGAVREAFF
TRBJ2-4,TRBV2,CASSGPTGGKAKNIQYF
TRBJ2-5,TRBV5-5,CASSLTSGEPSETQYF
TRBJ1-1,TRBV14,CASSRGLTLNTEAFF
TRBJ1-5,TRBV29-1,CSGGEHGQPQHF
TRBJ1-5,TRBV2,CASTITVTNAQPQHF
TRBJ1-5,TRBV30,CAWSGTSNQPQHF
TRBJ2-2,TRBV6-5,CASSYSGRVTGELFF
TRBJ2-5,TRBV2,CASSDPPETQYF
TRBJ2-7,TRBV11-2,CASSLGVGQQYF
TRBJ1-1,TRBV4-1,CASSQVNGGSTEAFF
TRBJ1-1,TRBV10-2,CASNRAAGEAFF
TRBJ1-5,TRBV2,CASSVPGARGKSVSNQPQHF
TRBJ2-7,TRBV11-3,CASSTHRNSYEQYF
TRBJ2-3,TRBV2,CASSASTSTDTQYF
TRBJ2-7,TRBV4-1,CASSQLTLAGAPYEQYF
TRBJ1-4,TRBV18,CASSPRGGEGEKLFF
TRBJ2-1,TRBV6-6,CASSYRAGAGGEQFF